This T cell receptor (beta chain) was recovered during a study of OX40 agonist ivuxolimab in advanced cancers. The wider study: Dose-escalation patients' cancers were hepatocellular carcinoma, melanoma, renal cell or head and neck cancer. Overall study results and limits: On average, CD8+ T cells had more expanded clones than CD4+. Clonal expansion from baseline to week 6 occurred in both CD4+ and CD8+ T cells.

Regarding this clone: Its antigen is not known.

V shed 2 bases and J 2 bases; nucleotides not matched to a gene: 5. The CDR3 is made up of 16 amino acids. From germline, CDR1 is MGHRA and CDR2 YSYEKL. Here immunoSEQ multiplex PCR was the method, and the copy in TCRdb shows in-frame clones only, minus some. The sample contains about 50,000 clones, about nine tenths of which appear only once. The receptor comes from an adult with an advanced solid tumor such as melanoma, head and neck, liver or kidney cancer. The material was CD4+ or CD8+ T cells sorted from blood, obtained in a trial of the OX40 agonist ivuxolimab. This chain uses TRBV4-1 with TRBJ2-2; 7 bases map to TRBD1. For the CDR3, the DNA is TGCGCCAGCAGCCAATGGGGGACAGACAACACCGGGGAGCTGTTTTTT. Its protein product is CASSQWGTDNTGELFF.